This TCR beta chain was retrieved from a study of shared clonotypes between healthy human individuals. Several immunoSEQ plates held equal portions of the genomic DNA taken from each subset. Under the authors' procedure: Filtering differed because ImmunoSEQ produced junction-only sequences that carried no quality scores. Clones were read by immunoSEQ multiplex PCR, and TCRdb kept only the in-frame ones, dropping some. That table gives V, J and clone size, and the DNA gave D and trimming. Of a few million clones listed, 93% are singletons. Overall study results and limits: Larger richness was generally estimated for naive than memory subsets.

V was cut by 0 bases and J by 0 bases, with 9 bases left in between. This CDR3 contains 16 residues. Germline CDR1 and CDR2: KGHSH and LQKENI. Points on this clone: The antigen remains undetermined.

The rearrangement joins TRBV18 to TRBJ2-1; D call uncertain. The sequenced material came from naive CD4+ T cells from PBMCs. Subset reported: CD45RA+ positively selected. This TCR derives from a man aged 18 to 35 in good health. Some clones in this sample may be carry-over from other donors' samples. CDR3 residues: CASSPPRPSSYNEQFF. The CDR3 bases are TGTGCCAGCTCACCACCTCGACCGAGCTCCTACAATGAGCAGTTCTTC.